This T cell receptor (beta chain) was recovered during a study of OX40 agonist ivuxolimab in advanced cancers. With regard to this clone: This sample also contains other DNA sequences that code for the same CDR3.

Clones were sequenced by immunoSEQ multiplex PCR, and TCRdb holds only the in-frame ones, with some missing. The table has more than 75,000 clones, more than 85% seen once; the top ten hold about 1%. CDR3 length equals 13 residues. Between the trimmed V and J ends, which lost 6 bases and 4 bases, there was a span of 12 bases. The germline CDR1 and CDR2 sequences are MGHRA and YSYEKL. This specimen consisted of CD4+ or CD8+ T cells sorted from blood, obtained in a trial of the OX40 agonist ivuxolimab. The chain couples TRBV4-1 to TRBJ2-5; D tentatively reads TRBD1 or TRBD2 (5 bases each). This TCR was sampled from an adult with an advanced solid tumor such as melanoma, head and neck, liver or kidney cancer. The CDR3 spells CASSLARGETQYF. The CDR3 DNA reads as TGCGCCAGCAGTCTTGCGAGGGGAGAGACCCAGTACTTC.